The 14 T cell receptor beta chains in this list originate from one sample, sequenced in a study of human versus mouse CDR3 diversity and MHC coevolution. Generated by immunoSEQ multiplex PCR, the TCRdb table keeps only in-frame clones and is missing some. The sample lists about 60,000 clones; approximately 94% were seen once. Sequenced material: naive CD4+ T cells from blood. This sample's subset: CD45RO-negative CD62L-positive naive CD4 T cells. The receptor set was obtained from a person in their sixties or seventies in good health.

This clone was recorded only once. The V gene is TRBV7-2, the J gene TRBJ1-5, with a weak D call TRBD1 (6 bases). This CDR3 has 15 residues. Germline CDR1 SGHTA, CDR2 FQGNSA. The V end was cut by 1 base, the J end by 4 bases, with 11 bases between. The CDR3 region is CASSLEGTSNQPQHF. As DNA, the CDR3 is TGTGCCAGCAGCTTAGAAGGGACATCGAATCAGCCCCAGCATTTT.

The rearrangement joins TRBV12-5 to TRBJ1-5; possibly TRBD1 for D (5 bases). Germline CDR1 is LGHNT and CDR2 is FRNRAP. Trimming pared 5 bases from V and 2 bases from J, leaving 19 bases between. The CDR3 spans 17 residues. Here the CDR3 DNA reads TGTGCTAGTGGTGCTGTAAGGGGATCGGTGCGCAATCAGCCCCAGCATTTT. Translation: CASGAVRGSVRNQPQHF.

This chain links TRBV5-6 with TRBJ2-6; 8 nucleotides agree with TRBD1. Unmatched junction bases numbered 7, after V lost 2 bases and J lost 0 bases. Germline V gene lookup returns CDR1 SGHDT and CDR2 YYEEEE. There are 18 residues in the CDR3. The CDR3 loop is CASSLDRGGLSGANVLTF. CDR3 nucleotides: TGTGCCAGCAGCTTAGACAGGGGTGGGCTCTCTGGGGCCAACGTCCTGACTTTC. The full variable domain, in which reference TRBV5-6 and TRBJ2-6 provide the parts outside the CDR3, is DAGVTQSPTHLIKTRGQQVTLRCSPKSGHDTVSWYQQALGQGPQFIFQYYEEEERQRGNFPDRFSGHQFPNYSSELNVNALLLGDSALYLCASSLDRGGLSGANVLTFGAGSRLTVL.

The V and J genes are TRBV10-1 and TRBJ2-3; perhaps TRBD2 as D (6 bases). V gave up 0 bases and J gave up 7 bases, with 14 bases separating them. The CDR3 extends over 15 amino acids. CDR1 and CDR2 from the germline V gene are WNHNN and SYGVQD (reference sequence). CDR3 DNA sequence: TGCGCCAGCAGTGAGTCGGGGGACTTGGGATATACGCAGTATTTT. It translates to CASSESGDLGYTQYF.

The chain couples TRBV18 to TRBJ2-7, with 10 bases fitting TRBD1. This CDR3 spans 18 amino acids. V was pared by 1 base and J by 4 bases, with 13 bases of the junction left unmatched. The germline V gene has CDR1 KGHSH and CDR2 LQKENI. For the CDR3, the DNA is TGTGCCAGCTCACCACTGGCGGTGGGACAGGGGACGACATACGAGCAGTACTTC. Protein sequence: CASSPLAVGQGTTYEQYF.

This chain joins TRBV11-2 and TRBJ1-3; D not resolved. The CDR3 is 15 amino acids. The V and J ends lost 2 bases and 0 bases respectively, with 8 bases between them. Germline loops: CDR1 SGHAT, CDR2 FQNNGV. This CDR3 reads CASSLYGNSGNTIYF. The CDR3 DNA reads TGTGCCAGCAGCTTATACGGGAACTCTGGAAACACCATATATTTT.

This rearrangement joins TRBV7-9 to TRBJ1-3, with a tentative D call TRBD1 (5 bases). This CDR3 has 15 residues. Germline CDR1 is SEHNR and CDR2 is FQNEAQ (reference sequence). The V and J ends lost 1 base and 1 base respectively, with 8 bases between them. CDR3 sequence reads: CASSLDRRSGNTIYF. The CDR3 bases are TGTGCCAGCAGCTTAGACAGGCGGTCTGGAAACACCATATATTTT.

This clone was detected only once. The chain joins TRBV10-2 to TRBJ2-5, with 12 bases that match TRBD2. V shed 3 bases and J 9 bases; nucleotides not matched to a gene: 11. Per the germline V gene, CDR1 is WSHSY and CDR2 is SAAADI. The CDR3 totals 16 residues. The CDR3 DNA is TGCGCCAGCAGTGAACCTAGCGGGAGGGGAAGAAATTCCCAGTACTTC. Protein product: CASSEPSGRGRNSQYF.

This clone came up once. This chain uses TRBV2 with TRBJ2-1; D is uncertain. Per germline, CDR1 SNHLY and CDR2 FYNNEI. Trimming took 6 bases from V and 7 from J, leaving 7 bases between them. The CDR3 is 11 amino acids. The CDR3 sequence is CASRLENEQFF. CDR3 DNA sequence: TGTGCCAGCAGGTTGGAGAATGAGCAGTTCTTC.

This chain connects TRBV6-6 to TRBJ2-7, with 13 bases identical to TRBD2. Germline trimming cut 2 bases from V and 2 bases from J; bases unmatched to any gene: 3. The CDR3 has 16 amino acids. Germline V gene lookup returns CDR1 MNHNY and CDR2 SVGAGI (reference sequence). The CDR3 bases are TGTGCCAGCAGTTACCCCGGGACTAGCGGGACCTACGAGCAGTACTTC. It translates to CASSYPGTSGTYEQYF.

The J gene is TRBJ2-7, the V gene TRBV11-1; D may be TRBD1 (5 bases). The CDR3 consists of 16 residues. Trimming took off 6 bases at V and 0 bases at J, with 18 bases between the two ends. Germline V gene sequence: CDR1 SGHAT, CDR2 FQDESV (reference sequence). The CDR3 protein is CASRPGRGQGSYEQYF. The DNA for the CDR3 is TGTGCCAGCAGACCCGGACGTGGGCAGGGCTCCTACGAGCAGTACTTC.

The CDR3 DNA is TGTGCCAGCAGTTTACGGACAGGATCCTACGAGCAGTACTTC. This gives the protein CASSLRTGSYEQYF. The rearrangement links TRBV28 to TRBJ2-7, with 7 bases matching TRBD1. Losses at the gene ends were 2 bases for V and 1 base for J; bases not matched to a gene: 2. This CDR3 is built from 14 residues. The germline V gene encodes CDR1 MDHEN and CDR2 SYDVKM.

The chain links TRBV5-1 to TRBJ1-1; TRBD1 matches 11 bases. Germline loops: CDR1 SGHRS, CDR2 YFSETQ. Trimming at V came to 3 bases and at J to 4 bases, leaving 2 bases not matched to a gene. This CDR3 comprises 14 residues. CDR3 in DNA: TGCGCCAGCAGCTGGGGGACAGGGGGCACTGAAGCTTTCTTT. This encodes CASSWGTGGTEAFF.

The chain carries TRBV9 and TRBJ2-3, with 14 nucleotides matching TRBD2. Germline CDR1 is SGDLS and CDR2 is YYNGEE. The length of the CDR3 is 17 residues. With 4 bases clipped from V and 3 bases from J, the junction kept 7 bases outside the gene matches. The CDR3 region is CASSSRLAGGFTDTQYF. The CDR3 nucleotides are TGTGCCAGCAGCTCCAGACTAGCGGGAGGGTTTACAGATACGCAGTATTTT.